Only one count was recorded for the clone carrying this T cell receptor (beta chain). Germline CDR1 is SNHLY and CDR2 is FYNNEI. V lost 1 base to trimming and J lost 0 bases, with 7 bases between them. This CDR3 comprises 15 residues. This sample was taken from a study of blood T cell repertoires in COVID-19. Across the whole study: Samples of COVID-19 (acute and convalescent) were obtained from the United States, Italy and Spain. T cells, B-cell-depleted T cells, or PBMCs provided the cDNA or gDNA that served as material.

Under the authors' procedure: Amplification from reference gene primers served as the basis for estimated nucleated cell counts. Sequenced by immunoSEQ multiplex PCR; TCRdb stores in-frame clones only, minus some. The DNA was the basis for D and trimming; V, J and clone size are from that table. The repertoire holds a few hundred thousand clones, with over 85% as singletons. Seattle researchers signed up patients amid active infection and tracked them longitudinally. The TCR originated in a man aged 18 to 30 with COVID-19, enrolled during active disease. Specimen: peripheral blood. The V call is TRBV2, the J call TRBJ1-5; D remains ambiguous. CDR3 loop: CASSEGAISNQPQHF. The DNA for the CDR3 is TGTGCCAGCAGTGAAGGGGCCATTAGCAATCAGCCCCAGCATTTT.